This T cell receptor beta chain was observed in a study of regulatory T cells in long-lasting Graves disease. Time point meaning: newly diagnosed GD, antithyroid drugs for less than 3 months. Following extraction of RNA from PBMCs, that RNA was used to make the TCR library. The patients included were those that came from an endocrinology department in Xi'an, China. The table lists this clonotype with a few counts. Antigen: not known. Relying on iRepertoire HTBI primers and Arm-PCR of CDR3 regions, the team built TCR beta libraries. One entry per CDR3 protein, called by TCRdb with MiXCR from the multiplex PCR reads. Of hundreds of thousands of distinct CDR3 sequences listed, roughly 15% are singletons. The CDR3 spans 13 residues. V was shortened by 8 bases and J by 10 bases, with 18 bases between the two germline ends. Germline-derived CDR1 and CDR2 are LGHDT and YNNKEL (reference sequence). Whole-study findings and limits: The study found TRBV28, TRBJ1-2 and TRBJ2-5 favored in persistent disease.

These data were also filed under a second study, of T cells in Graves' hyperthyroidism and ophthalmopathy. From that report: Ophthalmopathy could be told apart from stable hyperthyroidism with a 13 V-J model.

This sequence joins TRBV3-1 and TRBJ2-1; D is ambiguous. The sample was peripheral blood mononuclear cells (PBMCs), taken at new diagnosis, from a patient treated with antithyroid drugs. The sequence came from a woman in her 30s with Graves disease. CDR3: CASSLLLPGEQFF. The DNA for the CDR3 is TGTGCCAGCTCCCTCCTCCTACCCGGAGAGCAGTTCTTC.